One and the same sample provided the 23 T cell receptor beta chains below, sequenced in a study of T cell responses to AZD1222 COVID-19 vaccine. TCRdb's table, derived via immunoSEQ multiplex PCR, lists solely in-frame clones and lacks some. The sample has under 200,000 clones; approximately 90% are singletons. The sample in question was peripheral blood, obtained 28 days after the second AZD1222 dose. The receptors were sampled from an adult who received the AZD1222 COVID-19 vaccine.

The chain is built from TRBV27 and TRBJ1-1, with D possibly TRBD1 on 5 matching bases. Germline values: CDR1 MNHEY, CDR2 SMNVEV (reference sequence). The germline V and J ends were trimmed by 3 bases and 1 base, with 9 bases remaining between them. The CDR3 contains 14 residues. The CDR3 DNA reads TGTGCCAGCAGTTTTAAAAGGGGGAACACTGAAGCTTTCTTT. Translated, it gives CASSFKRGNTEAFF.

The chain recombines TRBV5-6 with TRBJ2-2; D is perhaps TRBD2 (6 bases). The CDR3 is 17 amino acids. Germline V CDR1 and CDR2: SGHDT, YYEEEE. Trimming stripped 2 bases from V and 5 bases from J, with 19 bases between. CDR3 DNA sequence: TGTGCCAGCAGCTTTTTAGCGCTTGTCGGGGGAACCGGGGAGCTGTTTTTT. This codes for CASSFLALVGGTGELFF. The whole variable domain, remainder taken from reference TRBV5-6 and TRBJ2-2, is DAGVTQSPTHLIKTRGQQVTLRCSPKSGHDTVSWYQQALGQGPQFIFQYYEEEERQRGNFPDRFSGHQFPNYSSELNVNALLLGDSALYLCASSFLALVGGTGELFFGEGSRLTVL.

The V gene is TRBV3-1 (or the pseudogene TRBV3-2), the J gene TRBJ1-6; D is undetermined. Germline V CDR1 and CDR2: LGHDT, YNNKEL (reference sequence). There are 15 residues in the CDR3. Trimming cost V 0 bases and J 9 bases, with 12 bases left between them. CDR3: CASSQDWVGGSPLHF. The CDR3 DNA reads TGTGCCAGCAGCCAAGACTGGGTGGGAGGTTCACCCCTCCACTTT.

V gene TRBV7-2 combines with J gene TRBJ1-2; D is possibly TRBD1 (6 bases). V lost 3 bases, J lost 8 bases, and 10 bases lay in between. CDR1 and CDR2 (germline): SGHTA, FQGNSA. The CDR3 extends over 12 amino acids. The CDR3 coding sequence is TGTGCCAGCAGCTTCTTCCAGGGGGGCTACACCTTC. Residues: CASSFFQGGYTF. Complete variable domain (other parts from reference TRBV7-2 and TRBJ1-2): GAGVSQSPSNKVTEKGKDVELRCDPISGHTALYWYRQSLGQGLEFLIYFQGNSAPDKSGLPSDRFSAERTGGSVSTLTIQRTQQEDSAVYLCASSFFQGGYTFGSGTRLTVV.

The V call is TRBV7-2, the J call TRBJ1-1; 12 bases line up with TRBD1. CDR1 is SGHTA and CDR2 is FQGNSA in the germline V gene. This CDR3 is 14 amino acids long. V shed 7 bases and J 8 bases; nucleotides not matched to a gene: 8. CDR3 coding DNA: TGTGCCAGCACCCACGTCGGGACAGGGGGCGAAGCTTTCTTT. Amino acids: CASTHVGTGGEAFF.

This sequence joins TRBV28 and TRBJ2-2; no firm D call. Per the germline V gene, CDR1 is MDHEN and CDR2 is SYDVKM. The CDR3 sequence is 14 residues long. With 2 bases removed from V and 3 bases from J, the gap between germline ends came to 7 bases. The CDR3 loop is CASSLITDTGELFF. The CDR3 DNA reads as TGTGCCAGCAGTTTAATCACGGACACCGGGGAGCTGTTTTTT.

CDR3 DNA sequence: TGTGCCTGGGGTCCCTGGGGGGGCGTCTCCTACAATGAGCAGTTCTTC. It specifies CAWGPWGGVSYNEQFF. The rearrangement links TRBV30 to TRBJ2-1; D may be TRBD2 (7 bases). Germline lookup yields CDR1 GTSNPN and CDR2 SVGIG (reference sequence). The CDR3 totals 16 residues. V shed 5 bases and J shed 0 bases, with 17 bases lying between them.

The chain carries TRBV27 and TRBJ1-2, with TRBD1 matching over 9 bases. This CDR3 has 14 amino acids. Per germline, CDR1 MNHEY and CDR2 SMNVEV (reference sequence). The V and J ends lost 6 bases and 5 bases, in that order; junction bases with no gene match: 7. CDR3 amino acids: CASRSPGQGYGYTF. Written as DNA, the CDR3 is TGTGCCAGCAGGTCCCCGGGACAGGGTTATGGCTACACCTTC.

This clone has a single count. CDR3 amino acids: CASSEALRSQQFF. The CDR3 DNA is TGTGCCAGCAGTGAAGCGCTTCGGTCCCAGCAGTTCTTC. This rearrangement joins TRBV6-1 to TRBJ2-1; D gene unclear. The CDR3 runs 13 residues. Germline CDR1 is MNHNS and CDR2 is SASEGT. The ends were cut back, 0 bases at V and 11 bases at J, with 11 bases in the middle.

The genes are TRBV29-1 and TRBJ2-7; D is unresolved. The CDR3 sequence is 14 residues long. Germline V gene data show CDR1 as SQVTM and CDR2 as ANQGSEA. V was cut by 0 bases and J by 3 bases, with 12 bases left in between. The CDR3 here is CSVEDPSTNYEQYF. As DNA, the CDR3 is TGCAGCGTTGAAGACCCCAGTACCAACTACGAGCAGTACTTC.

The chain carries TRBV27 and TRBJ2-4; maybe TRBD2 (5 bases). The CDR3 has 14 amino acids. The germline V gene has CDR1 MNHEY and CDR2 SMNVEV (reference sequence). V was pared by 2 bases and J by 7 bases, with 12 bases between. CDR3: CASSLGGGPNIQYF. The CDR3 region has the DNA TGTGCCAGCAGTTTAGGTGGAGGCCCGAACATTCAGTACTTC.

The chain is built from TRBV6-5 and TRBJ1-3; 7 nucleotides align to TRBD1. Losses at the gene ends were 6 bases for V and 1 base for J; bases not matched to a gene: 3. The CDR3 loop spans 14 amino acids. Germline CDR1 reads MNHEY; CDR2 reads SVGAGI. The CDR3 here is CASSPTGSGNTIYF. The CDR3 coding sequence is TGTGCCAGCAGCCCGACAGGGTCTGGAAACACCATATATTTT.

A few counts support this clone. This sequence joins TRBV10-2 and TRBJ1-1, with a tentative D call TRBD1 (5 bases). Deletions cut 4 bases from V and 2 bases from J, with 8 bases between. This CDR3 has 13 amino acids. Per germline, CDR1 WSHSY and CDR2 SAAADI. This CDR3 is CASSGGVNTEAFF. The CDR3 DNA follows: TGCGCCAGCAGTGGAGGGGTTAACACTGAAGCTTTCTTT.

In its sample, this clone was seen a few times. This chain links TRBV7-3 with TRBJ1-1; D not resolved. The germline V gene encodes CDR1 SGHTA and CDR2 FQGTGA. This CDR3 has 13 residues. Trimming removed 2 bases from V and 5 bases from J, with 9 bases in between. As DNA, the CDR3 is TGTGCCAGCAGCTTATCTGTAGAGACTGAAGCTTTCTTT. This gives the protein CASSLSVETEAFF.

Here the CDR3 reads CASSAGTEAFF. CDR3 DNA: TGTGCCAGTAGTGCGGGGACAGAAGCTTTCTTT. The V call is TRBV19, the J call TRBJ1-1, with D possibly TRBD1 on 6 matching bases. This CDR3 spans 11 amino acids. V was clipped by 5 bases and J by 8 bases, with 9 bases between them. Germline values: CDR1 LNHDA, CDR2 SQIVND (reference sequence).

The rearrangement uses TRBV6-4 and TRBJ1-1, with D hard to call. CDR3 length: 13 residues. V was trimmed by 4 bases and J by 1 base, leaving 7 bases between them. Germline values: CDR1 MRHNA, CDR2 SNTAGT. This CDR3 reads CASSVLPNTEAFF. The CDR3 DNA follows: TGTGCCAGCAGTGTACTCCCGAACACTGAAGCTTTCTTT.

This clone was detected only a few times. The rearrangement joins TRBV7-9 to TRBJ1-1, with D possibly TRBD1 on 6 matching bases. The CDR3 totals 15 residues. V dropped 5 bases and J dropped 3 bases, with 16 bases sitting between them. Germline values: CDR1 SEHNR, CDR2 FQNEAQ (reference sequence). The DNA for the CDR3 is TGTGCCAGCAGCACGAACAGGGCCTATGACACTGAAGCTTTCTTT. Protein product: CASSTNRAYDTEAFF.

The chain links TRBV6-5 to TRBJ1-2; possible D gene TRBD1, 5 bases. The CDR3 extends over 13 amino acids. Per the germline V gene, CDR1 is MNHEY and CDR2 is SVGAGI. Trimming left V 8 bases short and J 6 bases short, with 16 bases between. The CDR3 region has the DNA TGTGCCAGCTCCGGGGGGACTCTTAATGGCTACACCTTC. It encodes CASSGGTLNGYTF.

The genes are TRBV11-2 and TRBJ2-7; D is possibly TRBD1 (6 bases). In germline, CDR1 is SGHAT, CDR2 FQNNGV. Trimming removed 4 bases from V and 3 bases from J, with 7 bases in between. This CDR3 is 12 amino acids long. CDR3 amino acids: CASSSDSYEQYF. CDR3 nucleotides: TGTGCCAGCAGCTCGGACAGCTACGAGCAGTACTTC.

This clone was seen only a few times. V is TRBV19 and J is TRBJ1-2; TRBD1 aligns across 9 bases. From germline, CDR1 is LNHDA and CDR2 SQIVND (reference sequence). This CDR3 contains 13 residues. The junction had 6 bases not matched to a gene; V was cut back by 7 bases and J by 6 bases. CDR3 sequence: CASTRDRVNGYTF. The CDR3 nucleotides read TGTGCCAGTACTCGGGACAGGGTGAATGGCTACACCTTC.

The chain has TRBV28 and TRBJ1-5; 8 bases map to TRBD1. J was trimmed by 2 bases and V by 3 bases; bases with no gene match: 9. CDR1 and CDR2 from the germline V gene are MDHEN and SYDVKM. There are 17 residues in the CDR3. The CDR3 nucleotides read TGTGCCAGCAGTTTCCCGAGGACAGGGCTCGGCAATCAGCCCCAGCATTTT. It codes for CASSFPRTGLGNQPQHF.

This sequence joins TRBV2 and TRBJ1-6; 9 bases align to TRBD1. Germline trimming cut 4 bases from V and 10 bases from J; bases unmatched to any gene: 5. CDR3 length equals 14 residues. The germline V gene encodes CDR1 SNHLY and CDR2 FYNNEI. The CDR3 sequence: CASSGDRARSPLHF. The CDR3 DNA reads TGTGCCAGCAGTGGGGACAGGGCTCGATCACCCCTCCACTTT.

CDR3 loop: CAWSVQGDFEGEQYF. CDR3 DNA: TGTGCCTGGAGTGTACAGGGGGACTTCGAGGGCGAGCAGTACTTC. The chain recombines TRBV30 with TRBJ2-7, with 8 bases fitting TRBD1. CDR3 size: 15 residues. Germline CDR1 reads GTSNPN; CDR2 reads SVGIG (reference sequence). The trim removed 0 bases at V and 6 bases at J, leaving 10 bases unmatched.